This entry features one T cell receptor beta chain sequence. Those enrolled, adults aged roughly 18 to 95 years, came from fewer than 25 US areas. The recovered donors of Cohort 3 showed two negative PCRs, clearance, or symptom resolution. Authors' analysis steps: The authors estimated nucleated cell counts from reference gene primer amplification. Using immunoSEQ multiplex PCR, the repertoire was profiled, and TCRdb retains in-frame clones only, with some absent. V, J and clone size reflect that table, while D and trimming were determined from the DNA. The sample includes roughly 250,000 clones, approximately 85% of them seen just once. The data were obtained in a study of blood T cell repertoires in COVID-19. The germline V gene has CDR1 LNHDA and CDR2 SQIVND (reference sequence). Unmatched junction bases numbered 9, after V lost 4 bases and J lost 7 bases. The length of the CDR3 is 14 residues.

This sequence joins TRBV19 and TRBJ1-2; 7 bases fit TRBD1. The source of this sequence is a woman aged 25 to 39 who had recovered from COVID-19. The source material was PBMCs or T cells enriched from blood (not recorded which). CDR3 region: CASSTLGGPFGYTF. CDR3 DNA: TGTGCCAGTAGTACCCTAGGGGGCCCCTTTGGCTACACCTTC.